This passage covers 15 T cell receptor beta chains from one sample sequenced in a study of monozygotic twins with inflammatory bowel disease. No DNA is given; TCRdb re-called the 5' RACE reads and lists each CDR3 protein once. This listing includes about 160,000 distinct CDR3 sequences. The sample taken for sequencing was blood. These receptors were collected from a human donor with ulcerative colitis or Crohn's disease, or a healthy co-twin of an affected twin (not recorded which).

This clonotype is labeled medium-sized based on frequency. The J gene is TRBJ2-5, the V gene TRBV5-1. The germline CDR1 and CDR2 sequences are SGHRS and YFSETQ. The CDR3 is 11 amino acids. CDR3 amino acids: CASSLEETQYF.

The V gene is TRBV20-1, the J gene TRBJ2-1. CDR1 DFQATT and CDR2 SNEGSKA come from the germline V gene (reference sequence). This CDR3 has 15 amino acids. The CDR3 loop reads CSARDRLAGYNEQFF.

This chain joins TRBV7-2 and TRBJ2-1. The germline V gene encodes CDR1 SGHTA and CDR2 FQGNSA. The CDR3 length is 14 residues. Here the CDR3 reads CASSSTSYYNEQFF.

This chain links TRBV28 with TRBJ2-7; TCRdb lists TRBD2, though no DNA is available to test this call. The CDR3 runs 12 residues. Germline V gives CDR1 MDHEN, CDR2 SYDVKM. The CDR3 protein is CASLSGRNEQYF.

The chain couples TRBV20-1 to TRBJ2-6; TCRdb reports TRBD1, a call that lacks DNA to check it against. The germline gives CDR1 DFQATT, CDR2 SNEGSKA (reference sequence). The length of the CDR3 is 17 residues. The CDR3 sequence: CSARRGRWDSGANVLTF.

The rearrangement joins TRBV2 to TRBJ2-7; TCRdb's D call of TRBD2 is untestable without DNA. The CDR3 contains 14 residues. Germline V gene data show CDR1 as SNHLY and CDR2 as FYNNEI. CDR3: CASSASGGTYEQYF.

This chain uses TRBV4-3 with TRBJ2-7; TCRdb selects TRBD1, and the lack of DNA leaves this call unchecked. Germline V gene sequence: CDR1 LGHNA, CDR2 YSLEER. There are 15 residues in the CDR3. This CDR3 reads CASSQAQGSTYEQYF.

CDR3 region: CASSPRGGVWNTEAFF. The chain recombines TRBV5-1 with TRBJ1-1; the TRBD1 assignment by TCRdb is unverifiable without DNA. CDR3 size: 16 residues. CDR1 is SGHRS, CDR2 YFSETQ, per germline.

CDR3 protein: CSPPNPRVFDSTEAFF. This sequence joins TRBV20-1 and TRBJ1-1; TCRdb selects TRBD1, and the lack of DNA leaves this call unchecked. Per germline, CDR1 DFQATT and CDR2 SNEGSKA (reference sequence). The CDR3 sequence is 16 residues long.

The V gene is TRBV5-4, the J gene TRBJ1-1. CDR1 is SGHNT and CDR2 is YYREEE in the germline V gene (reference sequence). The CDR3 spans 14 residues. The CDR3 protein is CASSWVDGNTEAFF. Combining the CDR3 with reference TRBV5-4 and TRBJ1-1 gives the whole variable domain ETGVTQSPTHLIKTRGQQVTLRCSSQSGHNTVSWYQQALGQGPQFIFQYYREEENGRGNFPPRFSGLQFPNYSSELNVNALELDDSALYLCASSWVDGNTEAFFGQGTRLTVV.

This rearrangement joins TRBV6-1 to TRBJ1-2; absent DNA, TCRdb's TRBD1 call cannot be checked. The germline V gene has CDR1 MNHNS and CDR2 SASEGT. The CDR3 runs 13 residues. CDR3: CASGGHRSYGYTF.

The V call is TRBV5-1, the J call TRBJ1-2; the TCRdb D gene call, TRBD1, has no DNA to confirm it. Germline V CDR1 and CDR2: SGHRS, YFSETQ. CDR3 length: 15 amino acids. This CDR3 reads CASSSTGSRGYGYTF.

V gene TRBV20-1 combines with J gene TRBJ2-1; lacking DNA, the TRBD1 call made by TCRdb goes unchecked. Looked up from germline, CDR1 is DFQATT and CDR2 is SNEGSKA (reference sequence). The CDR3 has 12 residues. The CDR3 sequence is CSADRTGSEQFF.

The J gene is TRBJ2-1, the V gene TRBV10-3; TCRdb designates TRBD2, a call that cannot be tested without DNA. Germline V CDR1 and CDR2: ENHRY, SYGVKD. The CDR3 has 13 residues. CDR3 sequence: CAISGPGRNEQFF.

The chain has TRBV20-1 and TRBJ2-3; TCRdb outputs TRBD2, but without DNA this stays unchecked. Germline CDR1 reads DFQATT; CDR2 reads SNEGSKA (reference sequence). This CDR3 spans 13 amino acids. CDR3 in amino acids: CSARDWESLGQYF.